These T cell receptor beta chains were read from a single sample in a study of blood T cell repertoires in COVID-19. Using immunoSEQ multiplex PCR, the repertoire was profiled, and TCRdb retains in-frame clones only, with some absent. In the table there are some 360,000 clones, approximately 91% of which are singletons. The sample taken for sequencing was PBMCs or T cells enriched from blood (not recorded which). The origin of the receptors is a woman aged 25 to 39 who had been exposed to COVID-19. Each CDR3 is given without its conserved first and last residue. Each record gives: J gene, D gene, clone size, V gene, CDR3 protein. The D gene is left open where the match is weak. Size is stated for part of the rows, as once, few or many counts, or as a class when the clone is expanded.

TRBJ1-3	-	-	TRBV6-1	ASSESGLSGNTIY
TRBJ1-5	TRBD1	-	TRBV9	ASSVGQGYNQPQH
TRBJ2-7	TRBD1	-	TRBV3-1/TRBV3-2	ASSLKTGYEQY
TRBJ2-7	TRBD1	-	TRBV10-3	ATAGTGTTLEQY
TRBJ1-2	-	-	TRBV9	ASTMGGRADGYT
TRBJ1-5	-	-	TRBV6-5	ASSSLGLAGSQPQH
TRBJ2-1	-	-	TRBV19	ASLSYNEQF
TRBJ2-2	-	once	TRBV19	ASSIRARNSGELF
TRBJ2-1	TRBD1	-	TRBV4-2	ASSPGQGTYNEQF
TRBJ2-7	TRBD2	-	TRBV19	ASSIDLSGSSREQY
TRBJ2-7	-	-	TRBV27	ASSSRLGRSYEQY
TRBJ2-7	TRBD2	once	TRBV5-1	ASSLATSGRISIRQY
TRBJ1-2	TRBD1	-	TRBV28	ASGFLQGAGYT
TRBJ2-7	TRBD1	few	TRBV29-1	SVEDPGQGARYEQY
TRBJ2-1	TRBD2	once	TRBV3-1/TRBV3-2	ASSQDLAGYNEQF
TRBJ2-2	TRBD2	-	TRBV3-1/TRBV3-2	ASNQLAGGLTGELF
TRBJ1-2	TRBD1	-	TRBV10-3	AISNGQENGYT
TRBJ2-5	-	-	TRBV4-1	ASSQGIRETQY
TRBJ2-7	TRBD2	-	TRBV7-9	ASSLLAGEYEQY
TRBJ1-2	TRBD1	-	TRBV27	ASSGQGYGYT
TRBJ2-7	-	-	TRBV19	ASSKQVSYEQY
TRBJ1-5	-	-	TRBV19	ASSIVGGDNQPQH
TRBJ1-2	-	-	TRBV2	ASSEMGEGYT
TRBJ2-7	TRBD2	-	TRBV6-2/TRBV6-3	ASSYAISGSYEQY
TRBJ2-3	TRBD2	-	TRBV24-1	ATSDSATSGASWD
TRBJ1-2	-	once	TRBV7-3	ASSLSQGSGYT
TRBJ1-5	-	-	TRBV28	ASSLRGKKIRLGGDSNQPQH
TRBJ2-1	-	-	TRBV5-1	ASSLDGSFINEQF
TRBJ1-6	-	-	TRBV13	ASTLGGSNSPLH
TRBJ2-5	-	-	TRBV19	ASSIDTGRETQY
TRBJ2-2	TRBD1	-	TRBV6-5	ATYRGMNTGELF
TRBJ1-2	TRBD1	-	TRBV28	ASSKQGAGYGYT
TRBJ2-7	TRBD1	-	TRBV6-6	ASSPLTGSGEQY
TRBJ1-5	TRBD1	-	TRBV5-5	ASSGGTVDQPQH
TRBJ2-1	TRBD2	-	TRBV11-2	ASSSRLAGGNEQF
TRBJ1-1	-	few	TRBV4-1	ASSQDESVVSTEAF
TRBJ2-7	-	few	TRBV7-9	ASSLAGVNYEQY
TRBJ2-7	-	-	TRBV19	ASSIVGGYEQY
TRBJ2-1	-	-	TRBV6-5	ASSPPQGYNEQF
TRBJ1-6	-	-	TRBV6-5	ASSYERENSPLH
TRBJ2-1	-	-	TRBV28	ASRLVSV
TRBJ1-1	-	-	TRBV10-3	AISEQGVTEAF
TRBJ2-5	-	-	TRBV14	ASSRQGTETQY
TRBJ1-1	-	-	TRBV5-6	ASSLRGNTEAF
TRBJ1-1	-	once	TRBV6-5	ASSYGSRSTEAF
TRBJ2-7	-	-	TRBV28	ATSSGGQY
TRBJ2-7	TRBD1	-	TRBV15	ATSPPPGQGAGKQY
TRBJ1-5	-	-	TRBV6-1	ASSEFRSNQPQH
TRBJ2-5	TRBD2	-	TRBV5-1	ASSLGLAGEETQY